The 26 T cell receptor beta chains below come from one sample, sequenced in a study of cytomegalovirus exposure and HLA in healthy donors. Data came from immunoSEQ multiplex PCR; TCRdb stores just in-frame clones and leaves some out. The sample yields around 200,000 clones, 80% to 85% seen once. The sequencing input was PBMCs. Receptor source: a young woman in good health and CMV-seropositive.

The rearrangement joins TRBV19 to TRBJ2-2; tentatively, D is TRBD1 (5 bases). V gave up 6 bases and J gave up 1 base, with 12 bases separating them. Germline V gives CDR1 LNHDA, CDR2 SQIVND (reference sequence). The CDR3 covers 15 residues. The CDR3 here is CASSQGAGNTGELFF. The CDR3 DNA reads as TGTGCCAGTAGCCAGGGTGCAGGGAACACCGGGGAGCTGTTTTTT.

The chain is built from TRBV5-4 and TRBJ2-1; 7 nucleotides line up with TRBD2. V was clipped by 4 bases and J by 9 bases; unmatched bases: 10. The CDR3 extends over 14 amino acids. CDR1 and CDR2 (germline): SGHNT, YYREEE (reference sequence). DNA of the CDR3: TGTGCCAGCAGCCCCACCGGGGGGATGGGTGAGCAGTTCTTC. Protein sequence: CASSPTGGMGEQFF. Full variable domain (missing parts from reference TRBV5-4 and TRBJ2-1): ETGVTQSPTHLIKTRGQQVTLRCSSQSGHNTVSWYQQALGQGPQFIFQYYREEENGRGNFPPRFSGLQFPNYSSELNVNALELDDSALYLCASSPTGGMGEQFFGPGTRLTVL.

This chain connects TRBV9 to TRBJ2-3; TRBD2 aligns across 7 bases. The V gene's germline CDR1 is SGDLS and CDR2 YYNGEE. The CDR3 totals 15 residues. With 0 bases clipped from V and 6 bases from J, the junction kept 7 bases outside the gene matches. This chain's CDR3 is CASSVEGLLSDTQYF. In nucleotides, the CDR3 is TGTGCCAGCAGCGTAGAGGGACTACTGTCGGATACGCAGTATTTT.

This clone was seen more than once but under ten times. The sample carries other DNA sequences with the same CDR3. The CDR3 sequence is CASSYSPGLGEKLFF. In nucleotides, the CDR3 is TGTGCCAGCAGTTACTCGCCGGGACTGGGGGAAAAACTGTTTTTT. The chain recombines TRBV6-6 with TRBJ1-4; the D gene is possibly TRBD1 (5 bases). V gave up 0 bases and J gave up 8 bases, with 13 bases separating them. The CDR3 spans 15 residues. The germline V gene has CDR1 MNHNY and CDR2 SVGAGI (reference sequence).

The CDR3 sequence: CASSWSSSYEQYF. In DNA form, the CDR3 reads TGTGCCAGCAGTTGGTCTAGCTCCTACGAGCAGTACTTC. The rearrangement links TRBV27 to TRBJ2-7; D is unresolved. Trimming left V 4 bases short and J 0 bases short, with 7 bases between. The CDR3 sequence is 13 residues long. Germline V CDR1 and CDR2: MNHEY, SMNVEV (reference sequence).

This clone has just a few counts. This chain uses TRBV11-1 with TRBJ2-1; D gene ambiguous. V was shortened by 1 base and J by 0 bases, with 13 bases between the two germline ends. CDR1 and CDR2 from the germline V gene are SGHAT and FQDESV (reference sequence). The CDR3 is 17 amino acids. The CDR3 DNA is TGTGCCAGCAGCTTAGGTCCGTTCCTCGTCTCCTACAATGAGCAGTTCTTC. Its protein product is CASSLGPFLVSYNEQFF. The full variable domain, with the rest looked up from reference TRBV11-1 and TRBJ2-1, is EAEVAQSPRYKITEKSQAVAFWCDPISGHATLYWYRQILGQGPELLVQFQDESVVDDSQLPKDRFSAERLKGVDSTLKIQPAELGDSAMYLCASSLGPFLVSYNEQFFGPGTRLTVL.

Comment on this clone: Other nucleotide sequences in the sample specify the same CDR3. The genes are TRBV27 and TRBJ2-7; D remains ambiguous. Germline assignment: CDR1 MNHEY and CDR2 SMNVEV (reference sequence). V dropped 3 bases and J dropped 3 bases, with 6 bases sitting between them. The CDR3 runs to 12 residues. The CDR3 DNA sequence: TGTGCCAGCAGTTTTACGGGCTACGAGCAGTACTTC. This sequence encodes CASSFTGYEQYF.

The CDR3 is CASRVGGSATGELFF. The CDR3 bases are TGTGCCAGCAGGGTCGGGGGGTCCGCCACCGGGGAGCTGTTTTTT. This chain links TRBV7-9 with TRBJ2-2, with TRBD2 matching 7 bases. Germline lookup yields CDR1 SEHNR and CDR2 FQNEAQ (reference sequence). This CDR3 comprises 15 residues. With 6 bases clipped from V and 4 bases from J, the junction kept 8 bases outside the gene matches.

The chain is built from TRBV9 and TRBJ1-3, with D uncertain. Trimming pared 3 bases from V and 0 bases from J, leaving 13 bases between. CDR3 length: 16 amino acids. CDR1 is SGDLS, CDR2 YYNGEE, per germline. In DNA form, the CDR3 reads TGTGCCAGCAGCGGACACCGTCTGACCTCTGGAAACACCATATATTTT. Its translation is CASSGHRLTSGNTIYF.

V gene TRBV9 combines with J gene TRBJ2-5; 8 nucleotides align to TRBD2. This CDR3 region has 17 residues. V shed 4 bases and J 0 bases; nucleotides not matched to a gene: 11. CDR1 is SGDLS and CDR2 is YYNGEE in the germline V gene. CDR3 protein: CASSPGRGSGNQETQYF. The DNA for the CDR3 is TGTGCCAGCAGCCCCGGGCGAGGTAGCGGGAACCAAGAGACCCAGTACTTC.

CDR3 in amino acids: CASSLRGGAHSGNTIYF. CDR3 nucleotide sequence: TGTGCCAGCAGCTTACGTGGCGGGGCCCACTCTGGAAACACCATATATTTT. The gene calls are TRBV7-8 and TRBJ1-3; perhaps TRBD1 as D (5 bases). Trimming left V 2 bases short and J 0 bases short, with 14 bases between. Germline V CDR1 and CDR2: SGHVS, FQNEAQ. There are 17 residues in the CDR3.

The chain has TRBV4-2 and TRBJ2-1; 7 nucleotides agree with TRBD2. The CDR3 extends over 14 amino acids. Germline CDR1 is LGHNA and CDR2 is YNFKEQ. Trimming removed 8 bases from V and 5 bases from J; junction bases left unmatched: 9. CDR3 DNA: TGTGCCAGCGATCTGGGGGGGGGACACAATGAGCAGTTCTTC. This codes for CASDLGGGHNEQFF.

The rearrangement links TRBV7-2 to TRBJ2-2, with no clear D. The CDR3 has 12 residues. CDR1 SGHTA and CDR2 FQGNSA come from the germline V gene. Trimming removed 4 bases from V and 3 bases from J, with 3 bases in between. DNA of the CDR3: TGTGCCAGCAGCTCAGACACCGGGGAGCTGTTTTTT. Protein: CASSSDTGELFF.

V is TRBV5-1 and J is TRBJ1-6; no firm D call. The CDR3 length is 12 residues. The V gene's germline CDR1 is SGHRS and CDR2 YFSETQ. V was cut by 3 bases and J by 7 bases, with 5 bases left in between. CDR3 nucleotides: TGCGCCAGCAGCTCCGGGAATTCACCCCTCCACTTT. Its protein product is CASSSGNSPLHF. Using reference TRBV5-1 and TRBJ1-6 for the parts outside the CDR3, the full variable domain is KAGVTQTPRYLIKTRGQQVTLSCSPISGHRSVSWYQQTPGQGLQFLFEYFSETQRNKGNFPGRFSGRQFSNSRSEMNVSTLELGDSALYLCASSSGNSPLHFGNGTRLTVT.

This CDR3 is CASSLQGNYEQYF. The CDR3, as DNA: TGCGCCAGCAGCCTACAGGGGAACTACGAGCAGTACTTC. The chain uses TRBV5-1 and TRBJ2-7; 7 bases agree with TRBD1. The CDR3 totals 13 residues. The ends lost 4 bases at V and 3 bases at J; junction bases unmatched: 4. The germline V gene encodes CDR1 SGHRS and CDR2 YFSETQ.

The chain recombines TRBV5-1 with TRBJ2-7; D is possibly TRBD2 (6 bases). Germline V lookup: CDR1 SGHRS, CDR2 YFSETQ. V lost 2 bases to trimming and J lost 0 bases, with 9 bases between them. The CDR3 spans 14 residues. CDR3 region: CASSLVEGSYEQYF. The CDR3 DNA sequence: TGCGCCAGCAGCTTAGTGGAGGGCTCCTACGAGCAGTACTTC.

The gene calls are TRBV7-8 and TRBJ1-1; 7 bases are shared with TRBD1. CDR3 length: 13 residues. Germline CDR1 is SGHVS and CDR2 is FQNEAQ. V dropped 9 bases and J dropped 2; count of bases not matched to a gene: 6. The CDR3 bases are TGTGCCAGTCGTACAGGGGAAAACACTGAAGCTTTCTTT. Amino acids: CASRTGENTEAFF.

By sample fraction, this clone is medium-sized. This sequence joins TRBV14 and TRBJ2-7, with D perhaps matching TRBD2 (6 bases). The germline CDR1 and CDR2 sequences are SGHDN and FVKESK. Deletions cut 1 base from V and 9 bases from J, with 13 bases between. CDR3 length equals 13 residues. CDR3 DNA: TGTGCCAGCAGCCAAGTGGCAGGGAGGACGCAGTACTTC. This encodes CASSQVAGRTQYF.

The gene calls are TRBV7-9 and TRBJ1-1, with D perhaps matching TRBD1 (6 bases). The ends were cut back, 6 bases at V and 7 bases at J, with 24 bases in the middle. Germline V gene lookup returns CDR1 SEHNR and CDR2 FQNEAQ (reference sequence). The CDR3 runs to 16 residues. The chain's CDR3 is CASSFMPTGLTIEAFF. The CDR3 bases are TGTGCCAGCAGTTTTATGCCCACAGGGTTGACAATTGAAGCTTTCTTT.

In DNA, the CDR3 is TGTGCCAGCAGCCGTACAGGGCTCTACGAGCAGTACTTC. Residues: CASSRTGLYEQYF. The rearrangement joins TRBV14 to TRBJ2-7; D is perhaps TRBD1 (6 bases). The CDR3 spans 13 residues. The V gene's germline CDR1 is SGHDN and CDR2 FVKESK. V was shortened by 4 bases and J by 3 bases, with 10 bases between the two germline ends.

The V gene is TRBV9, the J gene TRBJ1-2; 7 bases line up with TRBD1. The V segment lost 0 bases and the J segment 4 bases; nucleotides outside the gene matches: 0. CDR1 and CDR2 from the germline V gene are SGDLS and YYNGEE. This CDR3 has 13 amino acids. This CDR3 reads CASSVGTGYGYTF. In DNA, the CDR3 is TGTGCCAGCAGCGTAGGGACAGGCTATGGCTACACCTTC. The full variable domain, its missing parts supplied by reference TRBV9 and TRBJ1-2, is DSGVTQTPKHLITATGQRVTLRCSPRSGDLSVYWYQQSLDQGLQFLIQYYNGEERAKGNILERFSAQQFPDLHSELNLSSLELGDSALYFCASSVGTGYGYTFGSGTRLTVV.

The chain links TRBV7-2 to TRBJ1-3, with a weak D call TRBD1 (6 bases). The CDR3 is 15 residues long. V gave up 5 bases and J gave up 2 bases, with 13 bases separating them. Per the germline V gene, CDR1 is SGHTA and CDR2 is FQGNSA. The CDR3 spells CASSPGGQTGNTIYF. In DNA, the CDR3 is TGTGCCAGCAGCCCGGGGGGCCAGACTGGAAACACCATATATTTT.

The genes are TRBV9 and TRBJ1-4; weak D call: TRBD1 (5 bases). V was clipped by 3 bases and J by 0 bases, with 12 bases between them. There are 16 residues in the CDR3. CDR1 and CDR2 from the germline V gene are SGDLS and YYNGEE. The CDR3 DNA follows: TGTGCCAGCAGCGCAGGAGACAGCTCAACTAATGAAAAACTGTTTTTT. Protein product: CASSAGDSSTNEKLFF.

The V and J genes are TRBV4-1 and TRBJ2-3, with D tentatively TRBD1 (6 bases). The CDR3 length is 14 residues. CDR1 MGHRA and CDR2 YSYEKL come from the germline V gene. With 7 bases removed from V and 5 bases from J, the gap between germline ends came to 16 bases. The CDR3 DNA reads TGCGCCAGCATGGGGTTCTCAGGGGAAGATACGCAGTATTTT. It codes for CASMGFSGEDTQYF.

The rearrangement joins TRBV10-3 to TRBJ1-1, with D uncertain. V shed 1 base and J shed 0 bases, with 9 bases lying between them. The CDR3 extends over 15 amino acids. Per germline, CDR1 ENHRY and CDR2 SYGVKD. The CDR3 region is CAISEYTAMNTEAFF. The CDR3 bases are TGTGCCATCAGTGAGTATACAGCCATGAACACTGAAGCTTTCTTT.

This rearrangement joins TRBV7-9 to TRBJ1-4, with D maybe TRBD1 (5 bases). V was cut by 1 base and J by 7 bases, with 10 bases left in between. The CDR3 extends over 14 amino acids. Germline values: CDR1 SEHNR, CDR2 FQNEAQ (reference sequence). This chain's CDR3 is CASSLEGAGEKLFF. As DNA, the CDR3 is TGTGCCAGCAGCTTAGAAGGGGCCGGTGAAAAACTGTTTTTT.